This T cell receptor beta chain is from a study of cytomegalovirus exposure and HLA in healthy donors. Points from the study as a whole: Indistinguishability led to the exclusion of some V segments, TRBV6-2 and TRBV6-3 included.

Nominally healthy donors provided the samples, though records likely missed some immune exposures. Per the germline V gene, CDR1 is SGHTA and CDR2 is FQGNSA. J gave up 8 bases and V 8 bases, and 14 bases lay outside the gene matches. The CDR3 covers 15 residues. Details on this clone: Its specificity is not known.

60 Vbeta and 13 Jbeta primers were used in PCR. TCRdb's copy holds only in-frame clones and misses some; the assay was immunoSEQ multiplex PCR. The repertoire holds 150,000 to 250,000 clones, with around 80% as singletons. The rearrangement links TRBV7-2 to TRBJ2-1, with TRBD1 identical over 8 bases. The clonotype was recovered from a woman aged 30 to 39 in good health and CMV-seropositive. Specimen: PBMCs. Here the CDR3 reads CASHLGAGQGDEQFF. The CDR3 DNA follows: TGTGCCAGCCACCTGGGGGCCGGACAGGGCGATGAGCAGTTCTTC.